This TCR beta chain was observed in a study of identical twins. General study findings and limits: Findings came from cross-sectional statistics, without long-term follow-up of donors. Abundant beta clonotypes from cord blood bore fewer insertions; memory repertoires lacked this pattern. Researchers reported weaker excess twin sharing in beta out-of-frame sequences.

On this clonotype: The antigen is undetermined.

A universal primer site was incorporated via template switching, and the cDNA contained unique molecular identifiers. One entry per CDR3 protein, called by TCRdb with MiXCR from the 5' RACE reads. This sample has 280,000 or so distinct CDR3 sequences, with 6.5% to 9.5% found just once. This CDR3 is built from 15 residues. The germline CDR1 and CDR2 sequences are DFQATT and SNEGSKA (reference sequence). J was trimmed by 6 bases and V by 6 bases; bases with no gene match: 5. The same data also contributed to another study, on yellow fever vaccine responses in identical twins.

The V and J genes are TRBV20-1 and TRBJ2-1; 16 bases match TRBD2. Source material: memory (CD45RO+) T cells sorted from blood. This TCR derives from a woman aged 18-30 years in good health. This CDR3 is CSAGTSGGVSNEQFF. In nucleotides, the CDR3 is TGCAGTGCCGGGACTAGCGGGGGGGTTTCCAATGAGCAGTTCTTC.